This record covers a single T cell receptor beta chain. The germline V and J ends were trimmed by 6 bases and 0 bases, with 12 bases remaining between them. This CDR3 region has 15 residues. CDR1 and CDR2 (germline): MNHEY, SMNVEV (reference sequence). The data derive from a study of T-cell reconstitution after alpha-beta-depleted transplantation in children. Unique molecular identifiers were incorporated during preparation of the TCRbeta library. TCRdb itself ran the PCR reads through MiXCR, one entry per CDR3 protein. The table records hundreds of thousands of distinct CDR3 sequences, around 20% of them present only once.

The chain carries TRBV27 and TRBJ1-5, with a possible D match to TRBD1 (6 bases). The clonotype originates from a human donor who donated a stem cell graft to a child with acute lymphoblastic leukemia. Material: PBMCs from the stem cell graft donor, obtained from the stem cell graft. Written as DNA, the CDR3 is TGTGCCAGCAGATCAGGGGCAGATAGCAATCAGCCCCAGCATTTT. Translation gives CASRSGADSNQPQHF.